The 28 T cell receptor beta chains given below trace back to one sample, sequenced in a study of cytomegalovirus exposure and HLA in healthy donors (dated by TCRdb to 2015 to 2018). The library came from the immunoSEQ multiplex PCR assay. For the multiplex PCR, a mixture combining 60 forward primers for TCR Vbeta segments and 13 reverse primers for TCR Jbeta segments was used. TCRdb's version of the immuneACCESS table is confined to in-frame rearrangements and falls short of the full clone set. An unresolved V gene accounts for under half of the shortfall where checked; the remainder is of unknown origin. For this sample there are roughly 79,000 clones; around 70% appear just once. Jointly, the top ten make up over 5% of the sample. The sequenced sample consisted of PBMCs. All receptors derive from a woman between 45 and 60 years old in good health and CMV-seropositive.

The chain employs TRBV6-1 and TRBJ2-5, with TRBD1 matching over 9 bases. The CDR3 extends over 14 amino acids. With V trimmed by 4 bases and J by 5 bases, 5 bases remained unmatched. CDR1 and CDR2 (germline): MNHNS, SASEGT. The CDR3 sequence: CASSGYRGRETQYF. The CDR3 DNA is TGTGCCAGCAGTGGGTACAGGGGGCGGGAGACCCAGTACTTC.

V is TRBV28 and J is TRBJ2-2; D unresolved. V gave up 1 base and J gave up 7 bases, with 16 bases separating them. Germline-derived CDR1 and CDR2 are MDHEN and SYDVKM. CDR3 length: 16 amino acids. CDR3 region: CASSLSTRRVGGELFF. CDR3 nucleotides: TGTGCCAGCAGTTTATCCACCCGCCGGGTTGGCGGGGAGCTGTTTTTT.

The chain links TRBV7-9 to TRBJ2-3; 13 positions match TRBD2. The CDR3 runs to 16 residues. Germline loops: CDR1 SEHNR, CDR2 FQNEAQ (reference sequence). V gave up 5 bases and J gave up 2 bases; unmatched junction bases: 4. This chain's CDR3 is CASSPGLAGYTDTQYF. CDR3 DNA: TGTGCCAGCAGCCCGGGACTAGCGGGGTACACAGATACGCAGTATTTT.

This rearrangement joins TRBV30 to TRBJ2-1, with TRBD2 matching 8 bases. Germline CDR1 is GTSNPN and CDR2 is SVGIG (reference sequence). The length of the CDR3 is 16 residues. V lost 3 bases to trimming and J lost 6 bases; unmatched junction nucleotides: 13. The CDR3 DNA is TGTGCCTGGAGCATCCGGCGGAGCGGGAGTATCAATGAGCAGTTCTTC. The encoded protein is CAWSIRRSGSINEQFF.

The chain links TRBV6-6 to TRBJ2-7; TRBD1 agrees at 7 bases. The CDR3 is made up of 15 amino acids. CDR1 and CDR2 (germline): MNHNY, SVGAGI (reference sequence). Germline trimming cut 4 bases from V and 4 bases from J; bases unmatched to any gene: 10. CDR3 bases: TGTGCCAGCAGTTCCCCAGGGGGTAGGGAGTACGAGCAGTACTTC. Its protein product is CASSSPGGREYEQYF.

The chain couples TRBV6-5 to TRBJ1-1, with 7 bases lining up with TRBD1. CDR3 length: 14 residues. The trim removed 7 bases at V and 1 base at J, leaving 6 bases unmatched. CDR1 and CDR2 (germline): MNHEY, SVGAGI. DNA of the CDR3: TGTGCCAGCAACGCCGGGACAGCGAACACTGAAGCTTTCTTT. This gives the protein CASNAGTANTEAFF.

The V call is TRBV5-6, the J call TRBJ2-7, with 10 positions matching TRBD1. This CDR3 contains 16 residues. J was trimmed by 4 bases and V by 2 bases; bases with no gene match: 9. Germline V gene lookup returns CDR1 SGHDT and CDR2 YYEEEE. CDR3 bases: TGTGCCAGCAGCTTCCCGACAGGGGGCGAGGGTTACGAGCAGTACTTC. This translates into CASSFPTGGEGYEQYF.

This chain uses TRBV18 with TRBJ2-3; 8 bases align to TRBD1. The CDR3 length is 17 residues. The V gene's germline CDR1 is KGHSH and CDR2 LQKENI. V lost 3 bases and J lost 2; bases outside the gene matches: 10. The CDR3 bases are TGTGCCAGCTCACCGGGGGACAGGTCCACCCTCACAGATACGCAGTATTTT. Translation: CASSPGDRSTLTDTQYF.

This chain links TRBV9 with TRBJ1-2; no definite D call. Germline CDR1 and CDR2: SGDLS and YYNGEE. The V end lost 3 bases, the J end lost 8 bases, and 29 bases lay between the germline ends. This CDR3 comprises 18 residues. CDR3 in DNA: TGTGCCAGCAGCGCCTTCCATGCCCCAAGTATGACCGGGTGGGGCTACACCTTC. Translation: CASSAFHAPSMTGWGYTF. The complete variable domain, with remaining parts taken from reference TRBV9 and TRBJ1-2, reads DSGVTQTPKHLITATGQRVTLRCSPRSGDLSVYWYQQSLDQGLQFLIQYYNGEERAKGNILERFSAQQFPDLHSELNLSSLELGDSALYFCASSAFHAPSMTGWGYTFGSGTRLTVV.

Comment on this clone: An end of the junction does not agree with germline; a read error may underlie this. This chain links TRBV9 with TRBJ2-2; tentatively, D is TRBD1 (5 bases). The CDR3 length is 15 residues. Germline V gives CDR1 SGDLS, CDR2 YYNGEE. DNA for the CDR3: TGTGCCAGCAGCGTAGTACAGGCGAACGCCGGGGAGCTGTTTTTT. Its protein product is CASSVVQANAGELFF.

The chain combines TRBV28 with TRBJ1-2, with D maybe TRBD1 (6 bases). Germline-derived CDR1 and CDR2 are MDHEN and SYDVKM. The CDR3 runs to 14 residues. V was clipped by 5 bases and J by 5 bases, with 15 bases between them. CDR3 amino acids: CASSLGLGGYGYTF. DNA of the CDR3: TGTGCCAGCAGTCTCGGATTAGGGGGATATGGCTACACCTTC.

The chain couples TRBV6-5 to TRBJ2-2; no reliable D call. In germline, CDR1 is MNHEY, CDR2 SVGAGI. Trimming stripped 0 bases from V and 0 bases from J, with 8 bases between. There are 16 residues in the CDR3. In DNA form, the CDR3 reads TGTGCCAGCAGTTACTCTGAAAACTCGAACACCGGGGAGCTGTTTTTT. This sequence encodes CASSYSENSNTGELFF.

V is TRBV6-5 and J is TRBJ1-2, with TRBD1 as a possible D gene (6 bases). This CDR3 spans 14 amino acids. The V and J ends lost 6 bases and 5 bases respectively, with 16 bases between them. Germline assignment: CDR1 MNHEY and CDR2 SVGAGI. The CDR3 sequence is CASRGETGLYGYTF. The DNA for the CDR3 is TGTGCCAGCAGAGGGGAGACAGGTTTATATGGCTACACCTTC.

The chain combines TRBV6-1 with TRBJ1-4; unclear D gene. The CDR3 covers 12 residues. With 4 bases removed from V and 6 bases from J, the gap between germline ends came to 6 bases. Germline V gene sequence: CDR1 MNHNS, CDR2 SASEGT. The CDR3 here is CASSGAYEKLFF. The CDR3 DNA reads as TGTGCCAGCAGTGGTGCGTATGAAAAACTGTTTTTT.

V gene TRBV6-5 combines with J gene TRBJ1-3, with D possibly TRBD1 on 6 matching bases. The germline CDR1 and CDR2 sequences are MNHEY and SVGAGI. The length of the CDR3 is 13 residues. The ends were cut back, 6 bases at V and 4 bases at J, with 10 bases in the middle. CDR3 nucleotide sequence: TGTGCCAGCAGCCTAACAGGGGGAAACACCATATATTTT. Translation gives CASSLTGGNTIYF.

This CDR3 reads CATTAGTYTEAFF. The CDR3 bases are TGTGCCACCACCGCGGGTACGTACACTGAAGCTTTCTTT. The chain has TRBV7-9 and TRBJ1-1, with D unresolved. Germline V gene sequence: CDR1 SEHNR, CDR2 FQNEAQ (reference sequence). The CDR3 loop spans 13 amino acids. The ends were cut back, 10 bases at V and 3 bases at J, with 15 bases in the middle.

The chain recombines TRBV9 with TRBJ2-1; TRBD1 might be the D (6 bases). The V gene's germline CDR1 is SGDLS and CDR2 YYNGEE. Trimming left V 0 bases short and J 1 base short, with 11 bases between. This CDR3 contains 16 residues. The CDR3 DNA follows: TGTGCCAGCAGCGTAGAGGACAGAAGTTCCTACAATGAGCAGTTCTTC. It is translated as CASSVEDRSSYNEQFF.

This chain links TRBV29-1 with TRBJ2-1; D may be TRBD2 (5 bases). The CDR3 sequence is 11 residues long. CDR1 is SQVTM and CDR2 is ANQGSEA in the germline V gene. Trimming removed 7 bases at V and 15 bases at J, with 19 bases between. The CDR3 DNA is TGCAGCGCTATGGAGGTAGCCTCAACGTTCTTC. Its protein is CSAMEVASTFF.

This chain connects TRBV6-8 to TRBJ2-7, with TRBD2 as a possible D gene (8 bases). CDR1 is MNHGY, CDR2 SAAAGT, per germline. The CDR3 has 17 amino acids. V was clipped by 0 bases and J by 7 bases, with 22 bases between them. The CDR3 loop is CASSYSRLAGGQEEQYF. The CDR3 region has the DNA TGTGCCAGCAGTTACTCGAGGCTAGCGGGTGGACAGGAGGAGCAGTACTTC.

This chain uses TRBV7-2 with TRBJ1-1; D is perhaps TRBD1 (5 bases). Germline lookup yields CDR1 SGHTA and CDR2 FQGNSA. The CDR3 spans 11 residues. The germline V and J ends were trimmed by 5 bases and 8 bases, with 9 bases remaining between them. The CDR3 DNA sequence: TGTGCCAGCAGCCGACAGAGCGAAGCTTTCTTT. Its translation is CASSRQSEAFF.

The J gene is TRBJ1-1, the V gene TRBV2, with TRBD1 matching 9 bases. Per germline, CDR1 SNHLY and CDR2 FYNNEI. This CDR3 has 16 residues. The V segment lost 6 bases and the J segment 1 base; nucleotides outside the gene matches: 9. The CDR3 DNA follows: TGTGCCAGCAGACAGACAGGGGGTACTGGGAACACTGAAGCTTTCTTT. Its protein is CASRQTGGTGNTEAFF.

The chain combines TRBV11-2 with TRBJ2-7; D gene ambiguous. CDR3 size: 14 residues. With 1 base removed from V and 7 bases from J, the gap between germline ends came to 14 bases. Germline-derived CDR1 and CDR2 are SGHAT and FQNNGV. The CDR3 sequence: CASSLVSPTVEQYF. The CDR3 DNA sequence: TGTGCCAGCAGCTTAGTGAGCCCGACTGTGGAGCAGTACTTC.

The genes are TRBV11-2 and TRBJ2-7; 10 positions agree with TRBD2. This CDR3 has 17 residues. Germline CDR1 and CDR2: SGHAT and FQNNGV. J was trimmed by 4 bases and V by 0 bases; bases with no gene match: 9. Here the CDR3 reads CASSLDARLAGVYEQYF. CDR3 DNA: TGTGCCAGCAGCTTAGATGCCCGCCTAGCGGGAGTATACGAGCAGTACTTC.

This chain joins TRBV9 and TRBJ1-4, with 11 bases matching TRBD1. The trim removed 3 bases at V and 1 base at J, leaving 8 bases unmatched. CDR1 SGDLS and CDR2 YYNGEE come from the germline V gene. This CDR3 is 18 amino acids long. The CDR3 DNA sequence: TGTGCCAGCAGCGGAAGAAGCGGGACAGGGGGAACTAATGAAAAACTGTTTTTT. Translating it yields CASSGRSGTGGTNEKLFF.

The chain carries TRBV28 and TRBJ2-7; 9 bases agree with TRBD1. The CDR3 totals 18 residues. Germline lookup yields CDR1 MDHEN and CDR2 SYDVKM. V was pared by 5 bases and J by 2 bases, with 16 bases of the junction left unmatched. The CDR3 DNA reads as TGTGCCAGCAGTGAAAAACAGGGGGCCCCCTTCGGAACCTACGAGCAGTACTTC. It specifies CASSEKQGAPFGTYEQYF.

The chain employs TRBV7-9 and TRBJ1-2, with 7 bases aligning to TRBD1. Trimming took 7 bases from V and 1 from J; bases not matched to a gene: 3. Germline CDR1 reads SEHNR; CDR2 reads FQNEAQ (reference sequence). There are 13 residues in the CDR3. This CDR3 reads CASIGQDNYGYTF. The CDR3 bases are TGTGCCAGCATCGGACAGGATAACTATGGCTACACCTTC.

V gene TRBV5-4 combines with J gene TRBJ2-5, with D perhaps matching TRBD2 (5 bases). Trimming removed 5 bases from V and 5 bases from J, with 16 bases in between. The CDR3 contains 14 residues. Looked up from germline, CDR1 is SGHNT and CDR2 is YYREEE (reference sequence). In nucleotides, the CDR3 is TGTGCCAGCAGTGAGGGATTCGGTAGGGAGACCCAGTACTTC. Its translation: CASSEGFGRETQYF.

This sequence joins TRBV5-6 and TRBJ2-1, with 9 bases lining up with TRBD2. Germline V lookup: CDR1 SGHDT, CDR2 YYEEEE. V was pared by 0 bases and J by 7 bases, with 11 bases of the junction left unmatched. This CDR3 is 17 amino acids long. The CDR3 region has the DNA TGTGCCAGCAGCTTGGCCGTGGGCGGGAGGGCCGTGAATGAGCAGTTCTTC. Translation gives CASSLAVGGRAVNEQFF.